This T cell receptor (beta chain) was sequenced for a study of cytomegalovirus exposure and HLA in healthy donors. General study results and limits: Reports state that TCR beta sequences accurately predicted most subjects' HLA-A and HLA-B alleles.

The CDR3 is 14 residues long. V lost 5 bases, J lost 2 bases, and 5 bases stayed unmatched. Germline CDR1 LNHNV, CDR2 YYDKDF (reference sequence). Researchers ran the PCR with 60 Vbeta and 13 Jbeta primers. Sequencing was performed with immunoSEQ multiplex PCR; in TCRdb, only in-frame clones are kept and a portion is missing. The sample contains around 200,000 clones, about 80% of which appear only once. With respect to this clone: No antigen is known for it.

All the people who gave samples were healthy bone marrow donors. Sequenced sample: PBMCs. The chain joins TRBV15 to TRBJ2-5, with 7 bases identical to TRBD1. This clonotype was obtained from a woman aged 25 to 45 in good health and CMV-seropositive. CDR3 amino acids: CATSQGQLQETQYF. DNA for the CDR3: TGTGCCACCAGCCAGGGACAGCTGCAAGAGACCCAGTACTTC.